Below, 25 T cell receptor beta chains from the same sample are listed, as sequenced in a study of post-analysis software for immune sequencing data. Study observations and caveats: Higher frequency in patients than in controls was seen for about five TRBV segments, with TRBV5-6, TRBV5-1 and TRBV20-1 among them.

TCR beta cDNA libraries had unique molecular identifiers. MiXCR, applied by TCRdb to the PCR reads, yields one record per CDR3 protein. Counted here are 450,000 to 700,000 distinct CDR3 sequences, roughly 40% occurring once; the ten biggest clones make up 1.5% to 2%. Their target antigens are unknown. The sequencing sample was made of blood. The source of these receptors is a girl between 5 and 17 years old with multiple sclerosis.

This sequence joins TRBV12-3 or TRBV12-4 and TRBJ2-1; unclear D gene. The CDR3 consists of 15 residues. Trimming cost V 3 bases and J 0 bases, with 9 bases left between them. The CDR3 coding sequence is TGTGCCAGCAGTTTCCTCTGGAGCTCCTACAATGAGCAGTTCTTC. Translated, it gives CASSFLWSSYNEQFF.

The rearrangement uses TRBV6-2 or TRBV6-3 and TRBJ2-7; no clear D gene. The CDR3 loop spans 11 amino acids. With 10 bases removed from V and 2 bases from J, the gap between germline ends came to 9 bases. CDR1 and CDR2 from the germline V gene are MNHEY and SVGEGT. In DNA, the CDR3 is TGTGCCACCAGACATACCTACGAGCAGTACTTC. It is translated as CATRHTYEQYF.

This clonotype turned up a few times. The chain carries TRBV3-1 and TRBJ2-6; D gene uncertain. Germline CDR1 LGHDT, CDR2 YNNKEL (reference sequence). V was cut by 1 base and J by 0 bases, with 4 bases left in between. This CDR3 comprises 15 residues. The DNA for the CDR3 is TGTGCCAGCAGCCAAGGAGTCTCTGGGGCCAACGTCCTGACTTTC. It is translated as CASSQGVSGANVLTF.

The rearrangement uses TRBV6-6 and TRBJ1-2; D is possibly TRBD1 (5 bases). This CDR3 is 15 amino acids long. CDR1 and CDR2 (germline): MNHNY, SVGAGI (reference sequence). The ends were cut back, 1 base at V and 4 bases at J, with 13 bases in the middle. This chain's CDR3 is CASSYLGRDRYGYTF. The CDR3 DNA reads as TGTGCCAGCAGTTACTTGGGGCGGGACCGCTATGGCTACACCTTC.

The sample holds a few counts of this clonotype. The chain combines TRBV5-1 with TRBJ2-7; 8 nucleotides align to TRBD2. The J call could be wrong; TRBJ2-5 is a better fit for the DNA end. The CDR3 contains 17 residues. The germline gives CDR1 SGHRS, CDR2 YFSETQ. This CDR3 is CASSFPPGGASFETQYF. The DNA for the CDR3 is TGCGCCAGCAGCTTTCCCCCCGGGGGGGCCTCCTTCGAGACCCAGTACTTC.

Only a few counts were recorded for this clonotype. The V call is TRBV6-5, the J call TRBJ2-1, with 8 positions matching TRBD2. From germline, CDR1 is MNHEY and CDR2 SVGAGI. The junction had 7 bases not matched to a gene; V was cut back by 6 bases and J by 3 bases. The CDR3 consists of 15 residues. CDR3 amino acids: CASSYGRGHYNEQFF. CDR3 in DNA: TGTGCCAGCAGCTACGGGAGGGGCCACTACAATGAGCAGTTCTTC.

About this clonotype itself: One junction end disagrees with the germline gene, perhaps due to a read error. The rearrangement links TRBV5-6 to TRBJ2-1; D might be TRBD2 (5 bases). The CDR3 contains 12 residues. Germline loops: CDR1 SGHDT, CDR2 YYEEEE. The CDR3 region is CASSRESNEQFF. The CDR3 bases are TGTGCCAGCAGCCGGGAATCTAATGAACAGTTCTTC.

The CDR3 DNA reads TGTGCCATCAGGGCGGACGCCGGATACAATGAGCAGTTCTTC. Its translation: CAIRADAGYNEQFF. The chain recombines TRBV10-3 with TRBJ2-1; D unclear. Trimming stripped 6 bases from V and 4 bases from J, with 13 bases between. Germline CDR1 is ENHRY and CDR2 is SYGVKD. CDR3 length equals 14 residues.

The rearrangement joins TRBV7-9 to TRBJ2-5; 7 nucleotides agree with TRBD2. The J call may be faulty, since TRBJ2-7 better matches the DNA end. The CDR3 covers 15 residues. Germline V lookup: CDR1 SEHNR, CDR2 FQNEAQ (reference sequence). In DNA, the CDR3 is TGTGCCAGCAGCTCCGGGGGTGGGAGGGTTTACGAGCAGTACTTC. Its translation: CASSSGGGRVYEQYF.

J is TRBJ2-1 and V is TRBV7-3, with TRBD2 identical over 12 bases. CDR1 is SGHTA, CDR2 FQGTGA, per germline. CDR3 size: 16 residues. The J segment lost 5 bases and the V segment lost 5 bases, leaving 7 bases of the junction unmatched. The chain's CDR3 is CASSRTSGAGNNEQFF. The CDR3 DNA reads TGTGCCAGCAGCCGGACTAGCGGGGCAGGTAACAATGAGCAGTTCTTC.

This chain joins TRBV7-2 and TRBJ2-7; 8 bases agree with TRBD1. The CDR3 is 13 amino acids. Per the germline V gene, CDR1 is SGHTA and CDR2 is FQGNSA. The V segment lost 5 bases and the J segment 6 bases; nucleotides outside the gene matches: 6. CDR3 nucleotide sequence: TGTGCCAGCAGCCTACTACAGGGGGGCGAGCAGTACTTC. Its translation is CASSLLQGGEQYF.

This chain links TRBV15 with TRBJ2-1, with D possibly being TRBD2 (5 bases). CDR3 length equals 11 residues. Germline V gene sequence: CDR1 LNHNV, CDR2 YYDKDF (reference sequence). V was shortened by 8 bases and J by 7 bases, with 9 bases between the two germline ends. CDR3: CATARRNEQFF. CDR3 nucleotides: TGTGCCACCGCGCGGAGGAATGAGCAGTTCTTC.

There are a few counts of this clonotype. The chain combines TRBV12-3 or TRBV12-4 with TRBJ2-4, with a weak D call TRBD1 (7 bases). The V end lost 8 bases, the J end lost 9 bases, and 11 bases lay between the germline ends. The CDR3 extends over 11 amino acids. The DNA for the CDR3 is TGTGCCAGCTCCCAGGGGGGCATTCAGTACTTC. Amino acid sequence: CASSQGGIQYF.

V and J are TRBV27 and TRBJ1-2; D gene ambiguous. The germline V and J ends were trimmed by 4 bases and 8 bases, with 14 bases remaining between them. The V gene's germline CDR1 is MNHEY and CDR2 SMNVEV (reference sequence). This CDR3 contains 13 residues. The CDR3 DNA sequence: TGTGCCAGCAGTTCAACGGGGTACAACGGCTACACCTTC. This codes for CASSSTGYNGYTF.

The V call is TRBV2, the J call TRBJ2-4; 9 nucleotides line up with TRBD2. Germline V gene sequence: CDR1 SNHLY, CDR2 FYNNEI. V lost 8 bases, J lost 0 bases, and 11 bases stayed unmatched. The CDR3 length is 17 residues. For the CDR3, the DNA is TGTGCCAGCTCTAAGACTAGCGGACCCCTAGCCAAAAACATTCAGTACTTC. As protein: CASSKTSGPLAKNIQYF.

On this clonotype: An end of the junction does not agree with germline; a read error may underlie this. V is TRBV2 and J is TRBJ2-1, with 8 bases matching TRBD1. Germline values: CDR1 SNHLY, CDR2 FYNNEI. The CDR3 sequence is 16 residues long. This CDR3 reads CASSERAGGAYSEQFF. In DNA form, the CDR3 reads TGTGCCAGCAGTGAAAGGGCAGGGGGCGCCTACAGTGAGCAGTTCTTC.

This chain connects TRBV11-2 to TRBJ2-1, with TRBD2 matching over 9 bases. Losses at the gene ends were 5 bases for V and 4 bases for J; bases not matched to a gene: 6. CDR1 is SGHAT, CDR2 FQNNGV, per germline. This CDR3 comprises 15 residues. The CDR3 coding sequence is TGTGCCAGCAGCCCCCGACTAGCGGAATACAATGAGCAGTTCTTC. This sequence encodes CASSPRLAEYNEQFF. Based on the CDR3 plus reference TRBV11-2 and TRBJ2-1, the full variable domain is EAGVAQSPRYKIIEKRQSVAFWCNPISGHATLYWYQQILGQGPKLLIQFQNNGVVDDSQLPKDRFSAERLKGVDSTLKIQPAKLEDSAVYLCASSPRLAEYNEQFFGPGTRLTVL.

This clonotype was seen more than once but under ten times. J is TRBJ1-4 and V is TRBV12-3 or TRBV12-4, with 8 bases aligning to TRBD1. V lost 4 bases, J lost 5 bases, and 3 bases stayed unmatched. This CDR3 has 14 amino acids. CDR3 bases: TGTGCCAGCAGTTCCAGACAGGGGAATGAAAAACTGTTTTTT. It translates to CASSSRQGNEKLFF.

V and J are TRBV12-3 or TRBV12-4 and TRBJ2-7; maybe TRBD2 (5 bases). The CDR3 spans 14 residues. Between the trimmed V and J ends, which lost 2 bases and 6 bases, there was a span of 14 bases. The CDR3 DNA follows: TGTGCCAGCAGTTTACGGGGAAGGGAGTCCGAGCAGTACTTC. It yields the protein CASSLRGRESEQYF.

J is TRBJ1-2 and V is TRBV27; the D gene is possibly TRBD1 (5 bases). The germline CDR1 and CDR2 sequences are MNHEY and SMNVEV (reference sequence). Trimming removed 5 bases at V and 6 bases at J, with 25 bases between. The CDR3 spans 17 residues. The CDR3 DNA is TGTGCCAGCAGTCTCCGTCACCCTGCAAGGCGGGGCGATGGCTACACCTTC. Translating it yields CASSLRHPARRGDGYTF.

The chain employs TRBV20-1 and TRBJ2-3; possible D gene TRBD2, 6 bases. This CDR3 region has 15 residues. V lost 5 bases and J lost 4, with 19 bases in between. Germline V CDR1 and CDR2: DFQATT, SNEGSKA (reference sequence). The CDR3 nucleotides read TGCAGTGCTTCGAGAACAAGGGGAGGCGCAGATACGCAGTATTTT. Its protein product is CSASRTRGGADTQYF.

The chain recombines TRBV7-9 with TRBJ2-4; D might be TRBD1 (6 bases). Per the germline V gene, CDR1 is SEHNR and CDR2 is FQNEAQ (reference sequence). The V end was cut by 5 bases, the J end by 0 bases, with 11 bases between. This CDR3 spans 15 amino acids. CDR3 amino acids: CASSPGQLAKNIQYF. As DNA, the CDR3 is TGTGCCAGCAGCCCCGGACAGTTAGCCAAAAACATTCAGTACTTC.

The chain recombines TRBV7-9 with TRBJ2-5, with 8 bases that match TRBD2. V was clipped by 3 bases and J by 4 bases; unmatched bases: 4. Germline V lookup: CDR1 SEHNR, CDR2 FQNEAQ (reference sequence). The CDR3 covers 14 residues. CDR3 nucleotides: TGTGCCAGCAGCTTCAAAACTAGCGGAGAGACCCAGTACTTC. As protein: CASSFKTSGETQYF.

This clonotype was counted a few times. The chain's CDR3 is CASSLDSSPSDYEQYF. In DNA form, the CDR3 reads TGTGCCAGCAGCTTAGACTCAAGCCCTAGCGACTACGAGCAGTACTTC. The chain couples TRBV7-9 to TRBJ2-7; possibly TRBD2 for D (6 bases). Trimming took 1 base from V and 3 from J, leaving 16 bases between them. The CDR3 contains 16 residues. Per germline, CDR1 SEHNR and CDR2 FQNEAQ (reference sequence).

A few counts support this clonotype. The V gene is TRBV4-1, the J gene TRBJ1-2, with D maybe TRBD1 (5 bases). Looked up from germline, CDR1 is MGHRA and CDR2 is YSYEKL. Trimming stripped 1 base from V and 8 bases from J, with 14 bases between. The CDR3 runs 14 residues. The CDR3 sequence is CASSQVGRARGYTF. In DNA, the CDR3 is TGCGCCAGCAGCCAAGTCGGCAGGGCCAGGGGCTACACCTTC.